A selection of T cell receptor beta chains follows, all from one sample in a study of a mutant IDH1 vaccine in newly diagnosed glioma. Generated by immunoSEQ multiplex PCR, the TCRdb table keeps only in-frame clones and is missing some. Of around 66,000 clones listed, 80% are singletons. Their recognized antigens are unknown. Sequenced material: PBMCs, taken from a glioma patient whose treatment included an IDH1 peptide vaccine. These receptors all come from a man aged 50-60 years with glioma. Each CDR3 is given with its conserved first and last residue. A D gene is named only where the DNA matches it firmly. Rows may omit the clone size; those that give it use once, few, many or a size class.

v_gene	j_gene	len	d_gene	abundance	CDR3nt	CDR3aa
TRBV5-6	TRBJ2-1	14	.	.	TGTGCCAGCAGCGCAAAATCGGCGGACAATGAGCAGTTCTTC	CASSAKSADNEQFF
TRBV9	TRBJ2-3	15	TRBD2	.	TGTGCCAGCAGCTCCTCGGCGGGAGGGGGAGATACGCAGTATTTT	CASSSSAGGGDTQYF
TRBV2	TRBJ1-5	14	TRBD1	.	TGTGCCAGCAAGGGACAGGGAGTAAATCAGCCCCAGCATTTT	CASKGQGVNQPQHF
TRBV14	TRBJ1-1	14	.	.	TGTGCCAGCAGCTCCAGGTCAGGAAACACTGAAGCTTTCTTT	CASSSRSGNTEAFF
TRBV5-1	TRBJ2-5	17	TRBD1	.	TGCGCCAGCAGCTTAGGGACAGCCCACTCTCTCCAAGAGACCCAGTACTTC	CASSLGTAHSLQETQYF
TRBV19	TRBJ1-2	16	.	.	TGTGCCAGTATACCACCCGGGGATAGTGAGAACTATGGCTACACCTTC	CASIPPGDSENYGYTF
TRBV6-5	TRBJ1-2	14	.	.	TGTGCCAGCAGTCGTGACCGAGGGAACTATGGCTACACCTTC	CASSRDRGNYGYTF
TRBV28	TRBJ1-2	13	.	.	TGTGCCAGCGCCGGACATCCTAACTATGGCTACACCTTC	CASAGHPNYGYTF
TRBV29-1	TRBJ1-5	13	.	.	TGCAGCGTTGAGTCGGGGTTGGGACAGCCCCAGCATTTT	CSVESGLGQPQHF
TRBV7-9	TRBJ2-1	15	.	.	TGTGCCAGCCACTTAGGTGACCCCGCCTCCGATGAGCAGTTCTTC	CASHLGDPASDEQFF
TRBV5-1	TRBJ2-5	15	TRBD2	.	TGCGCCAGCAGCTTGGGGGCTAGCGGTATGGAGACCCAGTACTTC	CASSLGASGMETQYF
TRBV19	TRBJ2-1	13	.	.	TGTGCCAGTATGGGACTCCCGGGGGAGGAGCAGTTCTTC	CASMGLPGEEQFF
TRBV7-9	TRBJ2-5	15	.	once	TGTGCCAGCAGCTTCGGGCAGAGCCTCCAAGAGACCCAGTACTTC	CASSFGQSLQETQYF
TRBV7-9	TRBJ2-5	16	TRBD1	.	TGTGCCAGCAGCCTACTCGGGACAGCAATACAAGAGACCCAGTACTTC	CASSLLGTAIQETQYF
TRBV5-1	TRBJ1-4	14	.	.	TGCGCCAGCAGCCCGGGAGGTAGGAGTGAAAAACTGTTTTTT	CASSPGGRSEKLFF
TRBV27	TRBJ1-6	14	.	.	TGTGCCAGCCGAGCGGGGCTCTATAATTCACCCCTCCACTTT	CASRAGLYNSPLHF
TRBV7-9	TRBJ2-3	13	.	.	TGTGCCAGCAGCTGGATGTCCACAGATACGCAGTATTTT	CASSWMSTDTQYF
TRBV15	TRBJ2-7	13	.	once	TGTGCCACCAGGGGGACGGAAAACTACGAGCAGTACTTC	CATRGTENYEQYF
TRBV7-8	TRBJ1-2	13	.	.	TGTGCCAGCAGCCCAGACAGTAACTATGGCTACACCTTC	CASSPDSNYGYTF
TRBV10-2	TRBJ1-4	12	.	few	TGCGCCAGCAGCTTGACCGGTGAAAAACTGTTTTTT	CASSLTGEKLFF
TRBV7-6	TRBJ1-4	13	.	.	TGTGCCAGCAGCTTAGGGACCCGAGAAAAACTGTTTTTT	CASSLGTREKLFF
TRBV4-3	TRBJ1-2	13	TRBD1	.	TGCGCCAGCAGCCCAGGGACAGGCCCGAGCTACACCTTC	CASSPGTGPSYTF
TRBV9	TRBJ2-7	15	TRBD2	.	TGTGCCAGCAGCGAGGCTAGCGGGGGGGAACACGAGCAGTACTTC	CASSEASGGEHEQYF
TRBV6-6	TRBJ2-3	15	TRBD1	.	TGTGCCAGCAGTTACGCGGACAGGGCTGCGGATACGCAGTATTTT	CASSYADRAADTQYF
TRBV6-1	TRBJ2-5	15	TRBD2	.	TGTGCCACCCGGCAACTAGCGGGGAATCAAGAGACCCAGTACTTC	CATRQLAGNQETQYF
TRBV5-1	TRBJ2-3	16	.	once	TGCGCCAGCAGCTTGGCCACAGGGCCGAGCACAGATACGCAGTATTTT	CASSLATGPSTDTQYF
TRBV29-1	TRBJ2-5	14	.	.	TGCAGCGTTGAAGGGGTTCCCGGGCTAGAGACCCAGTACTTC	CSVEGVPGLETQYF
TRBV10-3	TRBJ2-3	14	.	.	TGTGCCACTCAGAGCGGTGGTAGCACAGATACGCAGTATTTT	CATQSGGSTDTQYF
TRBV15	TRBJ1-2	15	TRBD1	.	TGTGCCACCAGCAGACTGGACAGGGATAACTATGGCTACACCTTC	CATSRLDRDNYGYTF
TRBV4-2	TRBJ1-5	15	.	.	TGTGCCAGCAGCCAAGAACCCCGAAGCAATCAGCCCCAGCATTTT	CASSQEPRSNQPQHF
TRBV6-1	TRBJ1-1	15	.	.	TGTGCCAGCAGTCTGGAGGAGGGGTTACACACTGAAGCTTTCTTT	CASSLEEGLHTEAFF
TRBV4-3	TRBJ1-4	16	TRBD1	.	TGCGCCAGCAGCCAAGGCACAGGGGGCGGGAATGAAAAACTGTTTTTT	CASSQGTGGGNEKLFF
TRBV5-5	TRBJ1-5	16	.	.	TGTGCCAGCAGCCCTCACCCGGGACGGAACAATCAGCCCCAGCATTTT	CASSPHPGRNNQPQHF
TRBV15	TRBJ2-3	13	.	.	TGTGCCACCAGCGTTGATCAGGCAGATACGCAGTATTTT	CATSVDQADTQYF
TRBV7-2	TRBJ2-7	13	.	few	TGTGCCAGCAGCCCCCCGCAGAGAGACGAGCAGTACTTC	CASSPPQRDEQYF
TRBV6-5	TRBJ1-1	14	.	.	TGTGCCAGCTGGGGGACCAGGGTGAACACTGAAGCTTTCTTT	CASWGTRVNTEAFF
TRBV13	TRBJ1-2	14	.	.	TGTGCCAGCAGCTTAAATAGGGGGGACCGCGGCTACACCTTC	CASSLNRGDRGYTF
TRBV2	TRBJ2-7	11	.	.	TGTGCCAGCAGTGCAAGCTACGAGCAGTACTTC	CASSASYEQYF
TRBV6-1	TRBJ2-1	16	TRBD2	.	TGTGCCAGCAGTGTGGAGACTAGCGGATGGGACAATGAGCAGTTCTTC	CASSVETSGWDNEQFF
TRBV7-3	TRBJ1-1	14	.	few	TGTGCCAGCAGCAGAGGGTGGGAGAACACTGAAGCTTTCTTT	CASSRGWENTEAFF
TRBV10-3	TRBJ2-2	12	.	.	TGTGCCATCAGTGAACAAACCGGGGAGCTGTTTTTT	CAISEQTGELFF
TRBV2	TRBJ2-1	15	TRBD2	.	TGTGCCAGCATCACTAGCGGGAGTTCCTACAATGAGCAGTTCTTC	CASITSGSSYNEQFF
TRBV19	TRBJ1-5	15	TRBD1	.	TGTGCCAGTAGTCCCGGGACAGGGCGGAATCAGCCCCAGCATTTT	CASSPGTGRNQPQHF
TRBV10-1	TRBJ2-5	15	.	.	TGCGCCAGCAGCGGGTGTACAGCCTTGGCAGAGACCCAGTACTTC	CASSGCTALAETQYF
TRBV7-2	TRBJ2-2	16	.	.	TGTGCCAGCTCCCGACAAGGGGTCATGAACACCGGGGAGCTGTTTTTT	CASSRQGVMNTGELFF
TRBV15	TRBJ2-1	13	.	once	TGTGCCACCAGCAGAGATTACCGAGATGAGCAGTTCTTC	CATSRDYRDEQFF
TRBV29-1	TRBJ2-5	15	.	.	TGCAGCGGTGGGGGGGGGCGCGGGGTCCAAGAGACCCAGTACTTC	CSGGGGRGVQETQYF
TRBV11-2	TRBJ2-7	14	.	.	TGTGCCAGCAGCACGATTGGCCGGGGTTACGAGCAGTACTTC	CASSTIGRGYEQYF
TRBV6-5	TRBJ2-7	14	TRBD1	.	TGTGCCAGCAGGAACACAGGGGGAGCGTACGAGCAGTACTTC	CASRNTGGAYEQYF
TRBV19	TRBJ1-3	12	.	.	TGTGCCAGCCGCGGCCTAGGAAACACCATATATTTT	CASRGLGNTIYF
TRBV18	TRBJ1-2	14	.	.	TGTGCCAGCTCCTTGGGACCAACGGGCGATGGCTACACCTTC	CASSLGPTGDGYTF
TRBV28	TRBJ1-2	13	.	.	TGTGCCAGCAGTTTAGTATCTGGGGGTGGCTACACCTTC	CASSLVSGGGYTF